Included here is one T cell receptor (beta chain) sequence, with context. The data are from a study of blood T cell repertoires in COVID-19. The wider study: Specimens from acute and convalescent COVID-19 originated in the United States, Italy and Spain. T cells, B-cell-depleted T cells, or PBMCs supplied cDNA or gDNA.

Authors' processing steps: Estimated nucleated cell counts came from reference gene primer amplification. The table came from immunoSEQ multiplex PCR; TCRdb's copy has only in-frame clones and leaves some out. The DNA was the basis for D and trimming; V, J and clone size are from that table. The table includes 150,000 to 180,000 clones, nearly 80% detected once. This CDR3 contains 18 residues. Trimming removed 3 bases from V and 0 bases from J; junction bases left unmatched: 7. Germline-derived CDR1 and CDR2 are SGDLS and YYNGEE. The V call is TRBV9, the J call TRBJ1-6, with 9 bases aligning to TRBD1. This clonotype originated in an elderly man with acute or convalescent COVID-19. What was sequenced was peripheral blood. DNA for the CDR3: TGTGCCAGCAGCGCTTCAGGACAGGGGAGCTCCTATAATTCACCCCTCCACTTT. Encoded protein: CASSASGQGSSYNSPLHF.